These 21 T cell receptor beta chains were all obtained from the same sample, sequenced in a study of cytomegalovirus exposure and HLA in healthy donors. The PCR used 60 Vbeta and 13 Jbeta primers. Measured with immunoSEQ multiplex PCR; TCRdb has only the in-frame clones, and not every one. The sample has 130,000 to 150,000 clones, approximately 77% seen once. Sequenced input: PBMCs. The receptor source for this set is a woman between 50 and 59 years old in good health and CMV-seronegative.

This rearrangement joins TRBV7-6 to TRBJ1-1; 7 bases are shared with TRBD1. Germline CDR1 reads SGHVS; CDR2 reads FNYEAQ. Trimming took 1 base from V and 2 from J; bases not matched to a gene: 7. The CDR3 loop spans 16 amino acids. Here the CDR3 reads CASSLEGANFNTEAFF. Here the CDR3 DNA reads TGTGCCAGCAGCTTAGAGGGGGCGAATTTTAACACTGAAGCTTTCTTT.

The rearrangement joins TRBV11-2 to TRBJ2-7, with TRBD2 matching 10 bases. Germline V CDR1 and CDR2: SGHAT, FQNNGV. V shed 11 bases and J 6 bases; nucleotides not matched to a gene: 13. This CDR3 is 14 amino acids long. CDR3: CALPLASGGGEQYF. The CDR3 DNA is TGTGCCCTTCCCCTGGCTAGCGGGGGTGGCGAGCAGTACTTC.

The chain couples TRBV4-2 to TRBJ2-1; 9 bases align to TRBD2. Per germline, CDR1 LGHNA and CDR2 YNFKEQ. After removal of 0 bases from V and 8 bases from J, the junction contained 8 bases not matched to a gene. CDR3 length equals 16 residues. CDR3 sequence reads: CASSQDGAGGHDEQFF. The CDR3 region has the DNA TGTGCCAGCAGCCAAGATGGCGCGGGGGGGCATGATGAGCAGTTCTTC.

A single count supports this clone. V gene TRBV6-5 combines with J gene TRBJ2-1; 7 nucleotides match TRBD1. V was clipped by 4 bases and J by 1 base; unmatched bases: 4. The CDR3 length is 15 residues. Germline lookup yields CDR1 MNHEY and CDR2 SVGAGI. Here the CDR3 reads CASSFRDSSYNEQFF. For the CDR3, the DNA is TGTGCCAGCAGTTTCCGGGACAGTTCCTACAATGAGCAGTTCTTC.

This rearrangement joins TRBV7-3 to TRBJ2-1, with 8 bases matching TRBD1. J lost 6 bases, V lost 3 bases, and 7 bases had no gene match. Germline CDR1 reads SGHTA; CDR2 reads FQGTGA. The CDR3 contains 15 residues. The CDR3 loop reads CASSLDRAGGNEQFF. The CDR3 coding sequence is TGTGCCAGCAGCTTGGACAGGGCAGGAGGCAATGAGCAGTTCTTC. Filled out from reference TRBV7-3 and TRBJ2-1, the complete variable domain reads GAGVSQTPSNKVTEKGKYVELRCDPISGHTALYWYRQSLGQGPEFLIYFQGTGAADDSGLPNDRFFAVRPEGSVSTLKIQRTERGDSAVYLCASSLDRAGGNEQFFGPGTRLTVL.

The V and J genes are TRBV28 and TRBJ1-4, with 8 nucleotides matching TRBD1. Germline-derived CDR1 and CDR2 are MDHEN and SYDVKM. Unmatched junction bases numbered 6, after V lost 2 bases and J lost 7 bases. The CDR3 is 15 amino acids. The CDR3 bases are TGTGCCAGCAGTTTACCCCAGGGGGCGCTTGAAAAACTGTTTTTT. Amino acid sequence: CASSLPQGALEKLFF. The variable domain in full, with the rest retrieved from reference TRBV28 and TRBJ1-4, is DVKVTQSSRYLVKRTGEKVFLECVQDMDHENMFWYRQDPGLGLRLIYFSYDVKMKEKGDIPEGYSVSREKKERFSLILESASTNQTSMYLCASSLPQGALEKLFFGSGTQLSVL.

This chain joins TRBV13 and TRBJ1-2, with TRBD1 matching 7 bases. This CDR3 comprises 15 residues. Germline-derived CDR1 and CDR2 are PRHDT and FYEKMQ (reference sequence). After removal of 5 bases from V and 0 bases from J, the junction contained 6 bases not matched to a gene. This CDR3 is CASSMSGQPNYGYTF. In nucleotides, the CDR3 is TGTGCCAGCAGCATGTCGGGACAGCCTAACTATGGCTACACCTTC.

This clone appeared a few times. The DNA of the CDR3 is TGCGCCAGCAGCTCGAGCTCCTACGAGCAGTACTTC. Amino acid sequence: CASSSSSYEQYF. The J gene is TRBJ2-7, the V gene TRBV5-1; D call uncertain. Looked up from germline, CDR1 is SGHRS and CDR2 is YFSETQ. The CDR3 loop spans 12 amino acids. Trimming stripped 3 bases from V and 0 bases from J, with 4 bases between.

V usage is TRBV5-1 and J usage is TRBJ2-1, with a possible D match to TRBD2 (5 bases). The V gene lost 2 bases and the J gene lost 10 bases, with 7 bases spanning the gap. CDR1 is SGHRS and CDR2 is YFSETQ in the germline V gene. The CDR3 spans 11 residues. This CDR3 reads CASSLEGEQFF. The CDR3 DNA sequence: TGCGCCAGCAGCTTAGAGGGAGAGCAGTTCTTC. Drawing the rest from reference TRBV5-1 and TRBJ2-1, the complete variable domain is KAGVTQTPRYLIKTRGQQVTLSCSPISGHRSVSWYQQTPGQGLQFLFEYFSETQRNKGNFPGRFSGRQFSNSRSEMNVSTLELGDSALYLCASSLEGEQFFGPGTRLTVL.

The V gene is TRBV9, the J gene TRBJ1-5; D is possibly TRBD1 (6 bases). The CDR3 contains 14 residues. The germline CDR1 and CDR2 sequences are SGDLS and YYNGEE. The V gene lost 3 bases and the J gene lost 4 bases, with 11 bases spanning the gap. This chain's CDR3 is CASSGGQINQPQHF. DNA of the CDR3: TGTGCCAGCAGCGGTGGACAGATTAATCAGCCCCAGCATTTT.

The chain's CDR3 is CAWSVRGRVSQPQHF. The CDR3 nucleotides are TGTGCCTGGAGTGTAAGAGGCAGGGTGAGTCAGCCCCAGCATTTT. The rearrangement links TRBV30 to TRBJ1-5, with D possibly being TRBD1 (5 bases). The CDR3 has 15 amino acids. Trimming stripped 0 bases from V and 6 bases from J, with 15 bases between. CDR1 GTSNPN and CDR2 SVGIG come from the germline V gene (reference sequence).

J is TRBJ2-5 and V is TRBV19; 10 bases line up with TRBD1. Germline values: CDR1 LNHDA, CDR2 SQIVND (reference sequence). The CDR3 totals 15 residues. The V segment lost 3 bases and the J segment 5 bases; nucleotides outside the gene matches: 6. The CDR3 coding sequence is TGTGCCAGTAGTATGGGGACAGGGGAGAGGGAGACCCAGTACTTC. It codes for CASSMGTGERETQYF.

The chain employs TRBV5-6 and TRBJ2-6; 7 bases match TRBD1. CDR3 length: 19 residues. V lost 4 bases, J lost 1 base, and 14 bases stayed unmatched. From germline, CDR1 is SGHDT and CDR2 YYEEEE. This CDR3 reads CASSHYRLGTASGANVLTF. Written as DNA, the CDR3 is TGTGCCAGCAGCCACTACCGCCTGGGGACAGCTTCTGGGGCCAACGTCCTGACTTTC.

With regard to this clone: At one of its ends the junction is not consistent with the germline gene, which may arise from a read error. The genes are TRBV2 and TRBJ2-7; D may be TRBD1 (6 bases). Germline CDR1 is SNHLY and CDR2 is FYNNEI. This CDR3 comprises 13 residues. CDR3 amino acids: CASSRIPDGDTRF. CDR3 DNA sequence: TGTGCCAGCAGTCGGATCCCGGACGGGGACACACGGTTC. Filled out from reference TRBV2 and TRBJ2-7, the complete variable domain reads EPEVTQTPSHQVTQMGQEVILRCVPISNHLYFYWYRQILGQKVEFLVSFYNNEISEKSEIFDDQFSVERPDGSNFTLKIRSTKLEDSAMYFCASSRIPDGDTRFGPGTRLTVT.

The rearrangement joins TRBV15 to TRBJ2-2; no definite D call. V lost 1 base, J lost 2 bases, and 2 bases lay in between. CDR1 and CDR2 (germline): LNHNV, YYDKDF (reference sequence). The CDR3 sequence is 13 residues long. CDR3 DNA: TGTGCCACCAGCAGAGCTAACACCGGGGAGCTGTTTTTT. Encoded protein: CATSRANTGELFF.

This clone showed up just a few times. This chain links TRBV6-5 with TRBJ1-1, with D uncertain. Between the trimmed V and J ends, which lost 5 bases and 0 bases, there was a span of 10 bases. Looked up from germline, CDR1 is MNHEY and CDR2 is SVGAGI. The CDR3 covers 14 residues. CDR3 sequence (DNA): TGTGCCAGCAGTGAACAGACCATGAACACTGAAGCTTTCTTT. Translation: CASSEQTMNTEAFF.

V usage is TRBV7-6 and J usage is TRBJ1-5, with D maybe TRBD1 (5 bases). The CDR3 totals 15 residues. The V gene's germline CDR1 is SGHVS and CDR2 FNYEAQ. Trimming removed 0 bases from V and 6 bases from J, with 12 bases in between. CDR3: CASSLAEGWTQPQHF. In nucleotides, the CDR3 is TGTGCCAGCAGCTTAGCGGAGGGGTGGACTCAGCCCCAGCATTTT.

The rearrangement links TRBV7-3 to TRBJ2-6, with D possibly being TRBD1 (5 bases). Germline V gives CDR1 SGHTA, CDR2 FQGTGA. V shed 5 bases and J shed 0 bases, with 11 bases lying between them. The length of the CDR3 is 16 residues. The chain's CDR3 is CASSAQGRSGANVLTF. The CDR3 region has the DNA TGTGCCAGCAGCGCTCAGGGCCGCTCTGGGGCCAACGTCCTGACTTTC.

V usage is TRBV9 and J usage is TRBJ1-2; 7 bases agree with TRBD1. Trimming took 5 bases from V and 4 from J; bases not matched to a gene: 2. The CDR3 loop spans 12 amino acids. Germline CDR1 SGDLS, CDR2 YYNGEE. The CDR3, as DNA: TGTGCCAGCAGGGACAGGACCTATGGCTACACCTTC. The encoded protein is CASRDRTYGYTF.

The chain uses TRBV7-8 and TRBJ1-3; 10 bases fit TRBD1. The CDR3 is 17 residues long. V lost 6 bases, J lost 4 bases, and 12 bases stayed unmatched. The V gene's germline CDR1 is SGHVS and CDR2 FQNEAQ. The chain's CDR3 is CASRAFPGTGAGNTIYF. The CDR3, as DNA: TGTGCCAGCAGAGCTTTTCCCGGGACAGGGGCCGGAAACACCATATATTTT. Full variable domain (rest looked up from reference TRBV7-8 and TRBJ1-3): GAGVSQSPRYKVAKRGQDVALRCDPISGHVSLFWYQQALGQGPEFLTYFQNEAQLDKSGLPSDRFFAERPEGSVSTLKIQRTQQEDSAVYLCASRAFPGTGAGNTIYFGEGSWLTVV.

The chain couples TRBV27 to TRBJ1-6; D unclear. Trimming pared 8 bases from V and 10 bases from J, leaving 15 bases between. CDR1 and CDR2 from the germline V gene are MNHEY and SMNVEV (reference sequence). The CDR3 is 13 amino acids. The CDR3 nucleotides read TGTGCCAGCGGGGAGGGTAGACAATCACCCCTCCACTTT. This codes for CASGEGRQSPLHF.